Listed below are T cell receptor beta chains from one sample, sequenced in a study of cytomegalovirus exposure and HLA in healthy donors. Clones were read by immunoSEQ multiplex PCR, and TCRdb kept only the in-frame ones, dropping some. The table shows about 69,000 clones, with roughly 93% occurring only once. Source material: PBMCs. Receptor source: a woman aged 18 to 35 in good health and CMV-seronegative. The CDR3 runs from the conserved cysteine through the conserved F or W. Each record gives: V gene, J gene, CDR3 protein.

>TRBV7-8|TRBJ1-2
CASSPTGQGYGYTF
>TRBV6-1|TRBJ2-3
CASSETRYTDTQYF
>TRBV5-1|TRBJ2-5
CASSFGLAGLETQYF
>TRBV7-8|TRBJ2-2
CASSLSTGELFF
>TRBV5-1|TRBJ2-1
CASRTLSSSYNEQFF
>TRBV30|TRBJ1-1
CAWTFMTGTGTEAFF
>TRBV6-1|TRBJ1-5
CASSLQGWGNQPQHF
>TRBV6-5|TRBJ1-2
CASSYNGGVYGYTF
>TRBV4-1|TRBJ1-4
CASSRLHSILGEKLFF
>TRBV4-1|TRBJ2-1
CASSQDPAGGSYNEQFF
>TRBV29-1|TRBJ2-1
CSVERLENEQFF
>TRBV7-2|TRBJ2-1
CASSFPSGGPPEQFF
>TRBV19|TRBJ2-3
CASSMGTGNTDTQYF
>TRBV19|TRBJ2-7
CASSPRDRSEHGEQYF
>TRBV5-4|TRBJ2-2
CASSLAGGELFF
>TRBV5-6|TRBJ1-2
CASSLAGHIGRGYTF
>TRBV7-9|TRBJ1-1
CASSPGQGGTEAFF
>TRBV6-1|TRBJ2-3
CASSEAVGQGTDTQYF
>TRBV4-3|TRBJ1-2
CASSQGGTGGNYGYTF
>TRBV4-1|TRBJ1-2
CASSQAGIGYGYTF
>TRBV9|TRBJ2-2
CASSAQVGGELFF
>TRBV6-4|TRBJ1-1
CASSDSGEATEAFF